This T cell receptor (beta chain) was retrieved from a study of shared clonotypes between healthy human individuals. This clone was found a few times. Its antigen is not known. TCRdb's copy holds only in-frame clones and misses some; the assay was immunoSEQ multiplex PCR. The sample shows around 700,000 clones, around two thirds of them seen only once. Germline V gene data show CDR1 as MDHEN and CDR2 as SYDVKM. V was clipped by 6 bases and J by 0 bases, with 14 bases between them. The CDR3 has 15 amino acids. Study observations and caveats: Genetic and exposure-history diversity was limited by the small donor number. Some naive CD4 clonotypes, roughly 4.8%, turned up in common across several donors.

This clonotype was obtained from a woman in her thirties in good health. V is TRBV28 and J is TRBJ1-1; no reliable D call. The sample was memory CD4+ T cells sorted from blood. Subset denoted: CD45RA-negative fraction. This chain's CDR3 is CASSGGNNMNTEAFF. For the CDR3, the DNA is TGTGCCAGCAGCGGAGGTAATAACATGAACACTGAAGCTTTCTTT.